Listed here are 14 T cell receptor beta chains from one sample, sequenced in a study of blood T cell repertoires in COVID-19. The assay was immunoSEQ multiplex PCR, and TCRdb's table has in-frame clones only and misses some. The top ten clones hold 5.7% of a sample with about 270,000 clones, approximately 82% of them seen once. Sequencing was done on a sample of peripheral blood. All receptors come from a man older than 75 with acute or convalescent COVID-19.

This chain's CDR3 is CASSPMAQYNSPLHF. CDR3 DNA: TGTGCCAGCTCACCGATGGCACAGTATAATTCACCCCTCCACTTT. This chain uses TRBV18 with TRBJ1-6, with D uncertain. The CDR3 has 15 amino acids. The V end was cut by 3 bases, the J end by 4 bases, with 10 bases between. Germline CDR1 is KGHSH and CDR2 is LQKENI.

Turning to this clone: Possible read error: a much larger clone is one base away. The chain employs TRBV2 and TRBJ2-1; perhaps TRBD1 as D (6 bases). Trimming shortened V by 6 bases and J by 0 bases, and 6 bases separated the two germline ends. Germline loops: CDR1 SNHLY, CDR2 FYNNEI. This CDR3 spans 13 amino acids. CDR3 DNA: TGTGCCAGCAGGGACAGCTCCTACAATGAGCAGTTCTTC. This gives the protein CASRDSSYNEQFF.

This chain joins TRBV2 and TRBJ2-3; D may be TRBD1 (6 bases). The CDR3 loop spans 15 amino acids. Per germline, CDR1 SNHLY and CDR2 FYNNEI. V was shortened by 7 bases and J by 0 bases, with 14 bases between the two germline ends. The CDR3: CASTPPGQSTDTQYF. CDR3 coding DNA: TGTGCCAGCACCCCACCGGGACAAAGCACAGATACGCAGTATTTT.

A remark on this clone: The same CDR3 also results from other DNA sequences found in this sample. The chain combines TRBV27 with TRBJ1-1; D unresolved. Per the germline V gene, CDR1 is MNHEY and CDR2 is SMNVEV (reference sequence). Trimming took 3 bases from V and 1 from J, leaving 6 bases between them. CDR3 size: 13 residues. The CDR3 spells CASSLSRNTEAFF. The DNA of the CDR3 is TGTGCCAGCAGTTTGTCCCGGAACACTGAAGCTTTCTTT.

V and J are TRBV7-9 and TRBJ2-1; 7 bases fit TRBD2. The CDR3 is 18 residues long. Germline V CDR1 and CDR2: SEHNR, FQNEAQ (reference sequence). The V segment lost 2 bases and the J segment 3 bases; nucleotides outside the gene matches: 13. CDR3 nucleotides: TGTGCCAGCAGCTTATACGGCGTTGGGGCTAGCGGCTACAATGAGCAGTTCTTC. Its translation: CASSLYGVGASGYNEQFF.

V is TRBV29-1 and J is TRBJ1-2, with TRBD1 matching 8 bases. The CDR3 extends over 13 amino acids. V lost 2 bases and J lost 8; bases outside the gene matches: 7. The germline gives CDR1 SQVTM, CDR2 ANQGSEA. Written as DNA, the CDR3 is TGCAGCGTTGAAAGAGGGACAGGTAACGGCTACACCTTC. It is translated as CSVERGTGNGYTF.

V and J are TRBV7-9 and TRBJ2-7, with TRBD2 identical over 7 bases. The germline V gene encodes CDR1 SEHNR and CDR2 FQNEAQ (reference sequence). The CDR3 runs to 12 residues. The V and J ends lost 7 bases and 5 bases, in that order; junction bases with no gene match: 5. The CDR3 region has the DNA TGTGCCAGCATGAGCGGGGCGAACGAGCAGTACTTC. This translates into CASMSGANEQYF.

This chain connects TRBV28 to TRBJ1-2; D remains unclear. Trimming pared 3 bases from V and 7 bases from J, leaving 12 bases between. The CDR3 spans 13 residues. The germline CDR1 and CDR2 sequences are MDHEN and SYDVKM. Here the CDR3 DNA reads TGTGCCAGCAGTTTCTCCTCTCTTCGTGGCTACACCTTC. As protein: CASSFSSLRGYTF.

This chain links TRBV14 with TRBJ2-7; 8 nucleotides match TRBD2. The CDR3 is made up of 15 amino acids. Germline assignment: CDR1 SGHDN and CDR2 FVKESK. V shed 0 bases, J shed 2 bases, and the junction held 3 bases outside the gene matches. The CDR3 loop reads CASSQDGGGTYEQYF. CDR3 bases: TGTGCCAGCAGCCAAGATGGCGGGGGGACCTACGAGCAGTACTTC.

Of note for this clone: The sample contains more than one DNA sequence encoding this CDR3. The V call is TRBV7-9, the J call TRBJ2-7; D ambiguous. The CDR3 length is 12 residues. Trimming took off 2 bases at V and 6 bases at J, with 8 bases between the two ends. CDR1 is SEHNR and CDR2 is FQNEAQ in the germline V gene (reference sequence). CDR3 region: CASSLSLGEQYF. The CDR3 DNA follows: TGTGCCAGCAGCTTAAGTCTAGGCGAGCAGTACTTC.

This clone was observed a few times. The V gene is TRBV13, the J gene TRBJ1-6, with 9 bases aligning to TRBD1. The germline V gene has CDR1 PRHDT and CDR2 FYEKMQ (reference sequence). With V trimmed by 0 bases and J by 6 bases, 3 bases remained unmatched. The CDR3 runs to 16 residues. The CDR3: CASSLGTGGANSPLHF. DNA of the CDR3: TGTGCCAGCAGCTTAGGGACAGGGGGAGCTAATTCACCCCTCCACTTT.

This chain joins TRBV5-5 and TRBJ1-1; maybe TRBD1 (6 bases). The CDR3 covers 15 residues. V was cut by 5 bases and J by 1 base, with 15 bases left in between. Germline V lookup: CDR1 SGHKS, CDR2 YYEKEE (reference sequence). Here the CDR3 DNA reads TGTGCCAGCAGTCCCTTTGGGACAACGAACACTGAAGCTTTCTTT. Its translation: CASSPFGTTNTEAFF.

The chain links TRBV28 to TRBJ2-7; 7 bases are shared with TRBD1. The V segment lost 3 bases and the J segment 2 bases; nucleotides outside the gene matches: 7. The CDR3 totals 15 residues. Germline assignment: CDR1 MDHEN and CDR2 SYDVKM. The CDR3 protein is CASSFGYRGTYEQYF. In DNA form, the CDR3 reads TGTGCCAGCAGTTTTGGGTACAGGGGAACCTACGAGCAGTACTTC.

The chain joins TRBV5-8 to TRBJ2-1; tentatively, D is TRBD2 (6 bases). The germline CDR1 and CDR2 sequences are SGHTS and YDEGEE. The V and J ends lost 9 bases and 4 bases respectively, with 14 bases between them. CDR3 length: 13 amino acids. The CDR3 DNA is TGTGCCATCGCAGGACTATCATACAATGAGCAGTTCTTC. Residues: CAIAGLSYNEQFF.